The present TCR beta chain was sequenced within a study of memory CD4+ T cells and cytomegalovirus serostatus (dated 2019 in TCRdb). Looking at the study overall: A total of around 35 healthy Belgian adults, of whom 9 were CMV seropositive and about 24 were CMV seronegative, were included in the cohort. CD4+ memory TCRbeta repertoires of a Belgian cohort with known cytomegalovirus serostatus were sequenced in order to replicate a published TCR-based CMV serostatus classifier. General conclusions and limits of the study: On the Belgian cohort, the classifier based on the original framework reached a median bootstrapped AUC of nearly 0.97, with a 95% CI of 0.76-1.00. Of around 160 previously reported CMV-associated TCRbeta sequences, 67 appeared in the CD4+ memory repertoires, each in one to five individuals. For predicting CMV serostatus, the median bootstrapped AUC was 0.95 using the original framework and around 0.91 using a US-trained random forest. Only CD4+CD45RO+ memory cells were sequenced, in contrast to the original study, which included naive and memory CD4+ and CD8+ populations. The results were interpreted as suggesting that the CMV-associated TCR signature is largely present in the CD4+ memory repertoire.

Genomic DNA was extracted from sorted cells with the Quick-DNA Microprep Kit. TCRbeta DNA was amplified with the immunoSEQ hsTCRbeta kit following the manufacturer's protocol. TCRbeta libraries were sequenced on an Illumina MiSeq instrument. As for the authors' bioinformatics: Removing out-of-frame sequences left fewer than 2.5 million distinct TCRbeta sequences, an average of around 67,000 per individual. Two values were used to score each individual: the count of 150 to 200 previously reported CMV-associated TCRbeta sequences and the total count of productive distinct TCRbeta sequences. A beta-binomial model was reimplemented in Python, and random forests from scikit-learn, run with default parameters, were trained on data from the US cohort. Classifier performance on the Belgian cohort was summarized as median AUC with percentile confidence intervals over 10,000 bootstrap iterations. TCRdb carries this immuneACCESS record with in-frame sequences only. Its versions omit some clonotypes, under half of them owing to an unresolved V gene in the studies checked, with the rest unexplained. V, J and clone size are taken as reported in that table, and D and trimming were inferred from the DNA itself. The sample records approximately 50,000 clones, 78% of which are singletons. The biggest ten clones account for approximately 0.65% of the sample.

On this clone: This receptor's antigen is unknown. Base qualities are missing; no much larger clone stands one base away.

Single viable CD3+CD4+CD8-CD45RO+ cells were sorted as memory CD4+ T cells on a FACSAria II. CMV serostatus was assessed using a Roche Elecsys assay, by which serum IgG against CMV pp150, pp28, p38 and p52 was detected. Following thawing, total CD4+ T cells were enriched through positive selection using CD4 magnetic microbeads. The samples came from a separate study whose specific focus was interrogating the CD4+ T cell memory repertoire. Peripheral blood mononuclear cells were isolated and cryopreserved according to standard operating procedures, and serum was stored at -80 degrees C. CD3-PerCP (BW264/56), CD4-APC (RPA-T4), CD45RO-PE (UCHT1) and CD8-Pacific Orange (3B5) antibodies were used for staining, and non-viable cells were excluded with Sytox blue. The germline V gene (reference sequence) supplies CDR1 MNHEY and CDR2 SMNVEV. The CDR3 goes from the cysteine to the phenylalanine over 17 residues. The only DNA kept is the CDR3, 51 bases in frame from the first base. The germline V end is reduced by 3 bases and the J end by 1 base; junction bases left unmatched: 8.

Material: memory CD4+ T cells from blood. The rearrangement combines TRBV27 with TRBJ2-3, and 9 junctional nucleotides match TRBD1. This TCR was recovered from an adult in good health and CMV-seronegative. The DNA sequence is given as TGTGCCAGCAGTTTCCGCGTAAGGACAGGGGGCACAGATACGCAGTATTTT. It is translated as CASSFRVRTGGTDTQYF.